This TCR beta chain is from a study of vaccination effects on CD4 cells after COVID-19. Study context: The participants, recipients of two vaccine doses, got either BNT162b2 or mRNA-1273. Whole-study results and caveats: Early post-infection timepoints were absent, and convalescent patients were few.

Viral peptide pool expansion of antigen-specific CD4+ T cells preceded sequencing in the ViraFEST assay. The culture ran for around nine days, and then CD4+ T cells were isolated. Vaccinees lacked prior SARS-CoV-2 infection and tested negative for nucleocapsid antibodies. A half-medium replacement with IL-2 medium was carried out on days 3 and 7. About this clone itself: The antigen is unknown.

Sequencing used immunoSEQ multiplex PCR; TCRdb keeps in-frame clones, though not all of them. This table has 20,000 to 25,000 clones, roughly two thirds appearing once. The source of this sequence is a human donor who received a COVID-19 vaccine. Material: CD4+ T cells from PBMCs cultured with HCoV-NL63 spike peptides, obtained before COVID-19 vaccination.

The CDR3 nucleotides read TGTGCCAGCACCTTTTCCGGGACAGGGGGTGTTGGCTACACCTTC. It encodes CASTFSGTGGVGYTF. The chain joins TRBV28 to TRBJ1-2, with TRBD1 matching over 11 bases. In germline, CDR1 is MDHEN, CDR2 SYDVKM. CDR3 size: 15 residues. V shed 7 bases, J shed 7 bases, and the junction held 11 bases outside the gene matches.